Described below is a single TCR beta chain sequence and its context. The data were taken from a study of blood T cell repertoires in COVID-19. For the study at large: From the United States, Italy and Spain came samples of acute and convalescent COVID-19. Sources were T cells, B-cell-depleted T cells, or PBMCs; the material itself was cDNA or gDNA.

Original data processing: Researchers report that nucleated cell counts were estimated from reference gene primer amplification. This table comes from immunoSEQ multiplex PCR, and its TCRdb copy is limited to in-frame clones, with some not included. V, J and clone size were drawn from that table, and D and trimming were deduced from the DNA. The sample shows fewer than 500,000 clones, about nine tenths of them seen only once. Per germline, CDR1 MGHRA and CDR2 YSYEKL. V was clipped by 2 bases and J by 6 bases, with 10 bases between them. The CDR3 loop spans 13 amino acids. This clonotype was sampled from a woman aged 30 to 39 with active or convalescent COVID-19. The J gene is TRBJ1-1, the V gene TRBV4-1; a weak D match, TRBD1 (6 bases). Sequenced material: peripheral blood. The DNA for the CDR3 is TGCGCCAGCAGCCAACAGGGGATGCCTGAAGCTTTCTTT. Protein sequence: CASSQQGMPEAFF.